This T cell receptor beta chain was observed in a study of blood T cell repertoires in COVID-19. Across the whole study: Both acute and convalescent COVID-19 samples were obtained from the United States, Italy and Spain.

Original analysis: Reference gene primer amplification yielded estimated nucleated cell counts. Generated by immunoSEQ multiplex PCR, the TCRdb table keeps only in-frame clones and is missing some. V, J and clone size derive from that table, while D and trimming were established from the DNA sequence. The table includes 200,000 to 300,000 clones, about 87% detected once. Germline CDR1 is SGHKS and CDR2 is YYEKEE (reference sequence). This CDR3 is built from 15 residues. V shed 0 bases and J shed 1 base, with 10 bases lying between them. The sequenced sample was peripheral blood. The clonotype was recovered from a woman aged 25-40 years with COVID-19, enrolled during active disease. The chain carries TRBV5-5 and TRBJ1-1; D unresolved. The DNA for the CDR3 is TGTGCCAGCAGCTTGGAACGGGTCGCGAACACTGAAGCTTTCTTT. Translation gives CASSLERVANTEAFF.